This paragraph reports one T cell receptor (beta chain). Looked up from germline, CDR1 is MGHDK and CDR2 is SYGVNS. The CDR3 consists of 15 residues. Losses at the gene ends were 4 bases for V and 1 base for J; bases not matched to a gene: 4. The study drew donors from healthy Caucasian individuals in Russia aged roughly 6 to 90. Alongside a J-beta primer mix, a sample-barcoded 5' primer served in a second PCR lasting about 7 to 12 cycles. TCRdb called the 5' RACE reads again in MiXCR, with one record for every CDR3 protein. The sample shows 650,000 to 800,000 distinct CDR3 sequences, about 42% of them seen only once. This record belongs to a study of blood T cells in healthy people across ages.

The sample was blood. V and J are TRBV25-1 and TRBJ1-1, with 9 bases that match TRBD1. The receptor's source is a man aged 55 to 70 in good health. This chain's CDR3 is CASSGDRVGNTEAFF. The CDR3 DNA sequence: TGTGCCAGCAGTGGGGACAGGGTGGGGAACACTGAAGCTTTCTTT.